The subject of this entry is one TCR beta chain. Trimming cost V 1 base and J 7 bases, with 4 bases left between them. The CDR3 loop spans 12 amino acids. This entry is derived from a study of early T cells in non-severe SARS-CoV-2 infection. TCRdb re-called the 5' RACE reads with MiXCR, one entry per CDR3 protein. Of 75,000 to 100,000 distinct CDR3 sequences detected, more than 12% appear once; the ten largest clones hold less than 7%. This sequence joins TRBV12-3 or TRBV12-4 and TRBJ1-4, with D hard to call. The TCR sequence derives from an adult who was a healthcare worker with PCR-confirmed SARS-CoV-2 infection or an uninfected control (not recorded which). Sequencing was carried out using whole blood. The CDR3 DNA follows: TGTGCCAGCAGTTTAGTGCCTGAAAAACTGTTTTTT. Amino acids: CASSLVPEKLFF.